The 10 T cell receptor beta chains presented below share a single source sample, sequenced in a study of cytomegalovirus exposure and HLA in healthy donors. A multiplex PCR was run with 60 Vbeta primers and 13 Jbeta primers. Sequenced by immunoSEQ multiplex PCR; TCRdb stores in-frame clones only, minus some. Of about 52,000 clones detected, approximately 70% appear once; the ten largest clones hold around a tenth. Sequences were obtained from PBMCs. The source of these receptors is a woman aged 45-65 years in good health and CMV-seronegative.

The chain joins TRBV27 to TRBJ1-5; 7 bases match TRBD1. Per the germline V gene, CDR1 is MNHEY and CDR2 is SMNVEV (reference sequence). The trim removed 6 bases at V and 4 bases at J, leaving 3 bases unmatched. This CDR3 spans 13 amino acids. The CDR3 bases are TGTGCCAGCAGCATACAGGGGAATCAGCCCCAGCATTTT. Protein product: CASSIQGNQPQHF.

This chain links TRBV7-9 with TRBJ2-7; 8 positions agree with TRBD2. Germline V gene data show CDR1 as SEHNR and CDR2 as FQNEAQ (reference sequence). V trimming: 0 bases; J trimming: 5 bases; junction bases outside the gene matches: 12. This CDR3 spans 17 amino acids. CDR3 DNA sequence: TGTGCCAGCAGCTTAGCTGTGGGAGCGGGAGAATTAGACGAGCAGTACTTC. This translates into CASSLAVGAGELDEQYF.

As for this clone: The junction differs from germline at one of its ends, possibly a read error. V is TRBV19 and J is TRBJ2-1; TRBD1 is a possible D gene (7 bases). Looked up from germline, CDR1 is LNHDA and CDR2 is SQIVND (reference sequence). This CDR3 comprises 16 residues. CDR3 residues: CASSIDQQPRGDDQFF. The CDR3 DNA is TGTGCCAGTAGTATAGATCAACAGCCCAGGGGGGATGACCAGTTCTTC.

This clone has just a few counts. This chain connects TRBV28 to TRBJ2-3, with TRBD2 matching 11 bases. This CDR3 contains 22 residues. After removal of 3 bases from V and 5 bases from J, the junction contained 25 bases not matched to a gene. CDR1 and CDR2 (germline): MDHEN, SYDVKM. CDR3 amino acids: CASSFPAKDREELAGVRDTQYF. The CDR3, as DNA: TGTGCCAGCAGTTTCCCGGCGAAGGACAGGGAAGAACTAGCGGGAGTGAGAGATACGCAGTATTTT.

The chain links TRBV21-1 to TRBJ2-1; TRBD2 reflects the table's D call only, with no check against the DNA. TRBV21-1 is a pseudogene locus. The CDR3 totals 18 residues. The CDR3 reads CASSNGTSPWSPYNEQFF. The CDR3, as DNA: TGTGCCAGCAGCAACGGGACTAGCCCATGGAGTCCCTACAATGAGCAGTTCTTC.

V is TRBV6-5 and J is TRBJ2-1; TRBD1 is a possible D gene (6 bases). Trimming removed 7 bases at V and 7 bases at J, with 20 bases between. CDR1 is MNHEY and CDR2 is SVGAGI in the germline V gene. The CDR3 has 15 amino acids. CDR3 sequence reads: CASTQQRQVQNEQFF. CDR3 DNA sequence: TGTGCCAGCACCCAACAGCGACAGGTCCAAAATGAGCAGTTCTTC.

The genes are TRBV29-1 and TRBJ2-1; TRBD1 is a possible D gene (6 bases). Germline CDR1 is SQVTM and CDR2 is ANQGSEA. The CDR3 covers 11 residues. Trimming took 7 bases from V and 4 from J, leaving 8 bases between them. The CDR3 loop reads CSAGQYNEQFF. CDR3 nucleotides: TGCAGCGCCGGACAGTACAATGAGCAGTTCTTC.

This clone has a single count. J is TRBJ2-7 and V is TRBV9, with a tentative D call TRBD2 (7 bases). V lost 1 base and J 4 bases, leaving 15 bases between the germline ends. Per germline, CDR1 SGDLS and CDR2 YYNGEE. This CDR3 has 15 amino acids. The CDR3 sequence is CASSVSLADRYEQYF. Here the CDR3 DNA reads TGTGCCAGCAGCGTAAGCCTAGCGGACAGATACGAGCAGTACTTC. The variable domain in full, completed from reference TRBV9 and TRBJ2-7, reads DSGVTQTPKHLITATGQRVTLRCSPRSGDLSVYWYQQSLDQGLQFLIQYYNGEERAKGNILERFSAQQFPDLHSELNLSSLELGDSALYFCASSVSLADRYEQYFGPGTRLTVT.

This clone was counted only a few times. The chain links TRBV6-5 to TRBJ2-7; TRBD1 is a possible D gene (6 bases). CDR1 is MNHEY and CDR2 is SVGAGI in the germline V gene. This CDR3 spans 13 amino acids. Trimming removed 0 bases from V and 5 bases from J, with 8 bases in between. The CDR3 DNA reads TGTGCCAGCAGTTACTCTCCAGGGGACGAGCAGTACTTC. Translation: CASSYSPGDEQYF.

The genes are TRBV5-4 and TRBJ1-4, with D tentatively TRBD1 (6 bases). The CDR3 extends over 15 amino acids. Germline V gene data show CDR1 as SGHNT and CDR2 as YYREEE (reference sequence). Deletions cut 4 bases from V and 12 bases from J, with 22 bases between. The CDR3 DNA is TGTGCCAGCAGCATCGATCTCAGGGGCGAGGTGGAACTGTTTTTT. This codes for CASSIDLRGEVELFF.